These 15 T cell receptor beta chains were sequenced from one sample in a study of beta chain features in type 1 diabetes. Study outcomes and limitations: All four CD4+ subsets of Type 1 diabetes patients contained TCRB CDR3s that were moderately but significantly shorter.

The antigens for these receptors are not known. The study reverse transcribed the entire isolated RNA, so it sequenced expressed TCRB transcripts. The assay was immunoSEQ multiplex PCR, and TCRdb's table has in-frame clones only and misses some. The table lists about 390,000 clones, roughly 9.8% of them singletons, with roughly 0.54% in the top ten. Sequenced input: central memory CD4+ T cells from blood. Every receptor here comes from a man aged 25 to 45 with type 1 diabetes.

This clone was seen only a few times. This chain connects TRBV25-1 to TRBJ1-2, with 8 nucleotides matching TRBD1. V shed 2 bases and J 5 bases; nucleotides not matched to a gene: 4. This CDR3 spans 14 amino acids. Germline V gene sequence: CDR1 MGHDK, CDR2 SYGVNS. CDR3 coding DNA: TGTGCCAGCAGTGAAGTTGGGACAGGATATGGCTACACCTTC. Protein sequence: CASSEVGTGYGYTF.

The chain recombines TRBV2 with TRBJ1-2; tentative D call: TRBD1 (5 bases). Trimming cost V 1 base and J 8 bases, with 11 bases left between them. CDR3 length: 13 amino acids. Germline V gives CDR1 SNHLY, CDR2 FYNNEI. CDR3: CASSEEPGRGYTF. The CDR3 DNA follows: TGTGCCAGCAGTGAAGAACCGGGGCGCGGCTACACCTTC.

The table lists this clone with a few counts. V usage is TRBV29-1 and J usage is TRBJ2-1, with 8 bases fitting TRBD2. The CDR3 covers 15 residues. The ends lost 3 bases at V and 0 bases at J; junction bases unmatched: 4. Per germline, CDR1 SQVTM and CDR2 ANQGSEA. As DNA, the CDR3 is TGCAGCGTTGACATGGCGGGGGGCTCCTACAATGAGCAGTTCTTC. Translation: CSVDMAGGSYNEQFF.

The V gene is TRBV5-4, the J gene TRBJ1-2; 7 nucleotides align to TRBD1. J gave up 1 base and V 4 bases, and 7 bases lay outside the gene matches. The CDR3 extends over 15 amino acids. Germline CDR1 reads SGHNT; CDR2 reads YYREEE (reference sequence). CDR3 sequence (DNA): TGTGCCAGCAGCGCCGAGGGGGCTCGTAACTATGGCTACACCTTC. It is translated as CASSAEGARNYGYTF. Full variable domain (missing parts from reference TRBV5-4 and TRBJ1-2): ETGVTQSPTHLIKTRGQQVTLRCSSQSGHNTVSWYQQALGQGPQFIFQYYREEENGRGNFPPRFSGLQFPNYSSELNVNALELDDSALYLCASSAEGARNYGYTFGSGTRLTVV.

This clone occurred many times. The gene calls are TRBV21-1 and TRBJ2-1; the D call TRBD1 from the table was never checked on the DNA. TRBV21-1 is deemed a pseudogene. The CDR3 runs 16 residues. The CDR3 DNA sequence: TGTGCCAGCAGCAAAGGGCAGGGGGGAAGGGACAATGAGCAGTTCTTC. It translates to CASSKGQGGRDNEQFF.

The chain uses TRBV7-6 and TRBJ2-2; 9 bases are shared with TRBD1. The germline V gene has CDR1 SGHVS and CDR2 FNYEAQ. The CDR3 contains 16 residues. J gave up 6 bases and V 5 bases, and 10 bases lay outside the gene matches. DNA for the CDR3: TGTGCCAGCAGCCCCACAGGGGGCGGTCGGGCCGGGGAGCTGTTTTTT. Translating it yields CASSPTGGGRAGELFF.

V usage is TRBV11-3 and J usage is TRBJ2-5, with 11 bases fitting TRBD2. V was pared by 5 bases and J by 4 bases, with 3 bases of the junction left unmatched. Germline CDR1 and CDR2: SGHNT and YENEEA. CDR3 length equals 14 residues. CDR3 in amino acids: CASSPGTSGETQYF. In nucleotides, the CDR3 is TGTGCCAGCAGCCCCGGGACTAGCGGAGAGACCCAGTACTTC. Supplemented by reference TRBV11-3 and TRBJ2-5, the full variable domain reads EAGVVQSPRYKIIEKKQPVAFWCNPISGHNTLYWYLQNLGQGPELLIRYENEEAVDDSQLPKDRFSAERLKGVDSTLKIQPAELGDSAVYLCASSPGTSGETQYFGPGTRLLVL.

For this clone: The sample holds other DNA sequences that translate to the same CDR3. The chain joins TRBV27 to TRBJ1-2; D is perhaps TRBD1 (6 bases). V lost 6 bases to trimming and J lost 4 bases, with 12 bases between them. The V gene's germline CDR1 is MNHEY and CDR2 SMNVEV (reference sequence). The CDR3 contains 13 residues. The CDR3 spells CASRPTGSYGYTF. The CDR3, as DNA: TGTGCCAGCAGGCCCACAGGGAGCTATGGCTACACCTTC.

The chain employs TRBV9 and TRBJ2-2; 9 bases are shared with TRBD2. Trimming at V came to 1 base and at J to 5 bases, leaving 6 bases not matched to a gene. The length of the CDR3 is 16 residues. Germline loops: CDR1 SGDLS, CDR2 YYNGEE. The CDR3 coding sequence is TGTGCCAGCAGCGTATGGAATAGCGGGAGAACCGGGGAGCTGTTTTTT. Residues: CASSVWNSGRTGELFF.

This clone was detected only a few times. This sequence joins TRBV2 and TRBJ2-1; the match to TRBD2 covers 10 bases. This CDR3 is built from 15 residues. The germline CDR1 and CDR2 sequences are SNHLY and FYNNEI. The junction had 7 bases not matched to a gene; V was cut back by 2 bases and J by 9 bases. This CDR3 is CASSEYLAGVGEQFF. The CDR3 bases are TGTGCCAGCAGTGAATATCTAGCGGGAGTGGGTGAGCAGTTCTTC.

Comment on this clone: The junction and the germline gene differ at one end; a read error may be behind it. The CDR3 nucleotides are TGTGCCAGCAGACCCCGGGACAGGGACCCGAAAGGGGTCTTT. This codes for CASRPRDRDPKGVF. The chain joins TRBV5-5 to TRBJ1-1; 9 positions agree with TRBD1. The V gene's germline CDR1 is SGHKS and CDR2 YYEKEE (reference sequence). CDR3 length equals 14 residues.

As DNA, the CDR3 is TGTGCCAGCAGCTCCTATCGACAGGGGGCCTACAATGAGCAGTTCTTC. Amino acid sequence: CASSSYRQGAYNEQFF. The chain couples TRBV7-9 to TRBJ2-1; TRBD1 matches 9 bases. This CDR3 region has 16 residues. CDR1 is SEHNR and CDR2 is FQNEAQ in the germline V gene (reference sequence). V dropped 4 bases and J dropped 2; count of bases not matched to a gene: 6.

This clone was picked up many times. The chain employs TRBV6-4 and TRBJ2-2, with D unresolved. Germline CDR1 and CDR2: MRHNA and SNTAGT. Trimming removed 2 bases from V and 0 bases from J, with 4 bases in between. This CDR3 spans 14 amino acids. The CDR3 reads CASSDVANTGELFF. CDR3 in DNA: TGTGCCAGCAGTGACGTGGCGAACACCGGGGAGCTGTTTTTT.

This clone was seen only a few times. The rearrangement links TRBV28 to TRBJ1-2, with D maybe TRBD1 (5 bases). Germline CDR1 MDHEN, CDR2 SYDVKM. The CDR3 covers 14 residues. V dropped 4 bases and J dropped 3 bases, with 12 bases sitting between them. CDR3 nucleotides: TGTGCCAGCAGTTCCTCGGGACTGGACTATGGCTACACCTTC. Amino acid sequence: CASSSSGLDYGYTF.

This chain uses TRBV7-2 with TRBJ1-4, with D unresolved. Germline V lookup: CDR1 SGHTA, CDR2 FQGNSA. This CDR3 contains 15 residues. V lost 1 base to trimming and J lost 10 bases, with 16 bases between them. CDR3 DNA: TGTGCCAGCAGCTTAGTAGGTCGTAAGGAGGGAAAACTGTTTTTT. It specifies CASSLVGRKEGKLFF.